The 27 T cell receptor beta chains below come from one sample, sequenced in a study of blood T cell repertoires in COVID-19. The data were produced by immunoSEQ multiplex PCR, yet TCRdb's version contains in-frame clones alone and is incomplete. The sample comprises approximately 300,000 clones, 70% to 90% of which are singletons, and around 6% rests with the top ten. Source material: PBMCs or T cells enriched from blood (not recorded which). The receptors stem from a woman in her twenties or thirties who had recovered from COVID-19.

The V call is TRBV21-1, the J call TRBJ2-4; the D call of TRBD1 is as the table states it, not checked on the DNA. TRBV21-1 is a listed pseudogene. The CDR3 length is 20 residues. CDR3 nucleotides: TGTGCCAGCACACTGAATTACAGGGGGCGTAATTTGTTAACCAAAAACATTCAGTACTTC. It codes for CASTLNYRGRNLLTKNIQYF.

The chain is built from TRBV4-2 and TRBJ2-3; D is possibly TRBD2 (6 bases). Looked up from germline, CDR1 is LGHNA and CDR2 is YNFKEQ. Trimming left V 0 bases short and J 2 bases short, with 12 bases between. This CDR3 region has 16 residues. The CDR3 coding sequence is TGTGCCAGCAGCCAAGACGGGCGGGACGACACAGATACGCAGTATTTT. It yields the protein CASSQDGRDDTDTQYF.

The chain carries TRBV4-2 and TRBJ1-4, with D unresolved. V shed 1 base and J shed 4 bases, with 7 bases lying between them. Germline CDR1 is LGHNA and CDR2 is YNFKEQ. This CDR3 is 14 amino acids long. Here the CDR3 reads CASSQVVDNEKLFF. The DNA of the CDR3 is TGTGCCAGCAGCCAAGTAGTAGATAATGAAAAACTGTTTTTT.

This clone was detected once. CDR3 sequence: CASRLGLAGNTDTQYF. CDR3 coding DNA: TGTGCCAGCAGGCTGGGACTAGCGGGTAACACAGATACGCAGTATTTT. The V and J genes are TRBV5-6 and TRBJ2-3; 12 bases agree with TRBD2. After removal of 5 bases from V and 2 bases from J, the junction contained 6 bases not matched to a gene. Germline loops: CDR1 SGHDT, CDR2 YYEEEE. The CDR3 length is 16 residues.

The chain combines TRBV5-1 with TRBJ2-3; D unresolved. V gave up 0 bases and J gave up 3 bases, with 5 bases separating them. CDR1 and CDR2 from the germline V gene are SGHRS and YFSETQ. The CDR3 is 13 residues long. The CDR3 is CASSLAGTDTQYF. In nucleotides, the CDR3 is TGCGCCAGCAGCTTGGCCGGGACAGATACGCAGTATTTT.

V and J are TRBV27 and TRBJ1-2, with 7 bases identical to TRBD1. Trimming at V came to 3 bases and at J to 4 bases, leaving 8 bases not matched to a gene. The CDR3 consists of 15 residues. The germline V gene encodes CDR1 MNHEY and CDR2 SMNVEV (reference sequence). The CDR3 nucleotides read TGTGCCAGCAGTTTTGACAGGGCGTTTAGCTATGGCTACACCTTC. Residues: CASSFDRAFSYGYTF.

The V call is TRBV7-9, the J call TRBJ1-6, with D possibly matching TRBD1 (6 bases). The CDR3 is made up of 15 amino acids. V lost 7 bases and J lost 13, with 23 bases in between. Per germline, CDR1 SEHNR and CDR2 FQNEAQ (reference sequence). CDR3 sequence: CASTNSWDKLLPLHF. Here the CDR3 DNA reads TGTGCCAGCACTAATAGTTGGGACAAGCTGTTGCCCCTCCACTTT.

The rearrangement joins TRBV6-5 to TRBJ1-1; no reliable D call. The CDR3 loop spans 14 amino acids. V was trimmed by 10 bases and J by 1 base, leaving 16 bases between them. In germline, CDR1 is MNHEY, CDR2 SVGAGI. In nucleotides, the CDR3 is TGTGCCACCACCTCCCCACTTTGGAACACTGAAGCTTTCTTT. Translation: CATTSPLWNTEAFF.

The chain uses TRBV18 and TRBJ1-1; 7 nucleotides match TRBD1. The CDR3 has 15 amino acids. Per the germline V gene, CDR1 is KGHSH and CDR2 is LQKENI. V trimming: 3 bases; J trimming: 3 bases; junction bases outside the gene matches: 7. DNA of the CDR3: TGTGCCAGCTCACCCCTGACAGGGTTGGACACTGAAGCTTTCTTT. It codes for CASSPLTGLDTEAFF.

The CDR3 spells CASLIAGGLDEQYF. DNA for the CDR3: TGTGCCAGCTTAATAGCGGGGGGGCTCGACGAGCAGTACTTC. The chain couples TRBV7-2 to TRBJ2-7; TRBD2 matches 11 bases. Germline V gene data show CDR1 as SGHTA and CDR2 as FQGNSA. V gave up 8 bases and J gave up 5 bases; unmatched junction bases: 8. The CDR3 runs to 14 residues.

The chain is built from TRBV6-1 and TRBJ1-5; no clear D gene. CDR1 and CDR2 from the germline V gene are MNHNS and SASEGT. There are 13 residues in the CDR3. Trimming took 2 bases from V and 5 from J, leaving 7 bases between them. In DNA, the CDR3 is TGTGCCAGCAGTGAAACAAATTATCAGCCCCAGCATTTT. It is translated as CASSETNYQPQHF.

This clone has only one observation. Here the CDR3 DNA reads TGTGCCAGCAGTTACAGCCGAGGAAACACCATATATTTT. As protein: CASSYSRGNTIYF. This chain connects TRBV2 to TRBJ1-3; no firm D call. This CDR3 has 13 residues. The germline V gene encodes CDR1 SNHLY and CDR2 FYNNEI. V was shortened by 5 bases and J by 4 bases, with 9 bases between the two germline ends.

The V gene is TRBV28, the J gene TRBJ1-4; 7 bases align to TRBD1. The CDR3 contains 17 residues. Per the germline V gene, CDR1 is MDHEN and CDR2 is SYDVKM. Trimming cost V 3 bases and J 3 bases; bases outside gene matches: 10. The CDR3 spells CASSFHLRGTANEKLFF. For the CDR3, the DNA is TGTGCCAGCAGTTTCCACTTGCGCGGGACAGCTAATGAAAAACTGTTTTTT.

V is TRBV19 and J is TRBJ2-2; D uncertain. This CDR3 is built from 15 residues. V lost 6 bases and J lost 4, with 15 bases in between. The germline V gene encodes CDR1 LNHDA and CDR2 SQIVND (reference sequence). CDR3 DNA sequence: TGTGCCAGTAGGTCCAGCTCCCTAGGCACCGGGGAGCTGTTTTTT. Protein: CASRSSSLGTGELFF.

V gene TRBV6-5 combines with J gene TRBJ1-4, with 7 bases matching TRBD1. This CDR3 spans 14 amino acids. V lost 6 bases, J lost 3 bases, and 4 bases stayed unmatched. Per germline, CDR1 MNHEY and CDR2 SVGAGI. The CDR3 DNA is TGTGCCAGCAGGGCGGGACAGCCTAATGAAAAACTGTTTTTT. Protein product: CASRAGQPNEKLFF.

This chain connects TRBV7-9 to TRBJ1-4; TRBD1 might be the D (5 bases). The germline CDR1 and CDR2 sequences are SEHNR and FQNEAQ (reference sequence). Trimming took off 0 bases at V and 10 bases at J, with 15 bases between the two ends. The CDR3 loop spans 15 amino acids. The DNA for the CDR3 is TGTGCCAGCAGCTTAGCACGGGACTCGGCGGGAAAACTGTTTTTT. Translating gives CASSLARDSAGKLFF.

This clone appeared a single time. The chain has TRBV9 and TRBJ1-3, with D maybe TRBD1 (5 bases). The ends were cut back, 0 bases at V and 2 bases at J, with 15 bases in the middle. CDR1 is SGDLS and CDR2 is YYNGEE in the germline V gene. The CDR3 is 17 residues long. CDR3 sequence reads: CASSVGGHGGAGNTIYF. For the CDR3, the DNA is TGTGCCAGCAGCGTAGGTGGCCACGGAGGGGCTGGAAACACCATATATTTT.

The V gene is TRBV7-2, the J gene TRBJ2-3; 10 bases are a match to TRBD1. The CDR3 totals 17 residues. The germline V gene encodes CDR1 SGHTA and CDR2 FQGNSA. Losses at the gene ends were 5 bases for V and 2 bases for J; bases not matched to a gene: 10. The CDR3 sequence: CASSRTSGQGITDTQYF. The CDR3, as DNA: TGTGCCAGCAGCCGCACCTCGGGACAGGGGATCACAGATACGCAGTATTTT.

V is TRBV9 and J is TRBJ1-4, with 7 nucleotides matching TRBD1. Germline V gives CDR1 SGDLS, CDR2 YYNGEE. The CDR3 is 15 amino acids. The trim removed 4 bases at V and 8 bases at J, leaving 11 bases unmatched. The CDR3 spells CASSPGDRSGEKLFF. DNA of the CDR3: TGTGCCAGCAGCCCGGGGGACAGAAGCGGCGAAAAACTGTTTTTT.

The chain has TRBV28 and TRBJ1-5, with a possible D match to TRBD1 (6 bases). Germline CDR1 is MDHEN and CDR2 is SYDVKM. The CDR3 contains 12 residues. With 6 bases removed from V and 6 bases from J, the gap between germline ends came to 9 bases. In nucleotides, the CDR3 is TGTGCCAGCAGCCTAGGGGGTCAGCCCCAGCATTTT. This gives the protein CASSLGGQPQHF.

This chain connects TRBV5-8 to TRBJ2-7; 9 positions agree with TRBD1. The CDR3 is made up of 15 amino acids. V dropped 0 bases and J dropped 2; count of bases not matched to a gene: 3. Germline assignment: CDR1 SGHTS and CDR2 YDEGEE. The CDR3 protein is CASSLAGTGPYEQYF. As DNA, the CDR3 is TGTGCCAGCAGCTTGGCCGGGACAGGGCCCTACGAGCAGTACTTC.

CDR3 protein: CASSEGQYSNQPQHF. In nucleotides, the CDR3 is TGTGCCAGCAGCGAGGGACAGTATAGCAATCAGCCCCAGCATTTT. V usage is TRBV9 and J usage is TRBJ1-5, with 7 bases lining up with TRBD1. V lost 3 bases, J lost 0 bases, and 3 bases stayed unmatched. This CDR3 comprises 15 residues. The V gene's germline CDR1 is SGDLS and CDR2 YYNGEE.

V usage is TRBV6-5 and J usage is TRBJ2-7; the match to TRBD2 covers 8 bases. Germline CDR1 is MNHEY and CDR2 is SVGAGI. Trimming removed 8 bases from V and 1 base from J; junction bases left unmatched: 4. The CDR3 runs 13 residues. The CDR3 nucleotides are TGTGCCAGCGGTTCTAGCGGGTCCTACGAGCAGTACTTC. Its protein is CASGSSGSYEQYF.

The chain links TRBV19 to TRBJ1-1; 10 bases agree with TRBD1. Germline V CDR1 and CDR2: LNHDA, SQIVND (reference sequence). Trimming at V came to 10 bases and at J to 11 bases, leaving 19 bases not matched to a gene. The CDR3 runs 15 residues. In DNA, the CDR3 is TGTGCCACCCGACCCGGGACAGGGGAAGGAAGGGGGGCTTTCTTT. Protein product: CATRPGTGEGRGAFF.

Remarks on this clone: One end of the junction varies from germline; a read error may be responsible. The chain couples TRBV7-9 to TRBJ1-5; 8 bases agree with TRBD1. The CDR3 runs to 14 residues. Germline V gene sequence: CDR1 SEHNR, CDR2 FQNEAQ (reference sequence). In DNA, the CDR3 is TGTGCCAGCAGAGGGACAGGCTTTAATCAACCCCAGCATTTT. It encodes CASRGTGFNQPQHF.

J is TRBJ2-2 and V is TRBV30; 9 nucleotides align to TRBD2. Germline CDR1 and CDR2: GTSNPN and SVGIG (reference sequence). The CDR3 extends over 16 amino acids. The V segment lost 2 bases and the J segment 6 bases; nucleotides outside the gene matches: 10. CDR3 in amino acids: CAWSKRAGGRSGELFF. The DNA of the CDR3 is TGTGCCTGGAGTAAACGCGCGGGGGGGCGATCCGGGGAGCTGTTTTTT.

This clone has just a few counts. The chain couples TRBV5-1 to TRBJ1-2, with a weak D call TRBD1 (5 bases). The length of the CDR3 is 15 residues. Germline V CDR1 and CDR2: SGHRS, YFSETQ. The V end lost 0 bases, the J end lost 4 bases, and 13 bases lay between the germline ends. The CDR3 coding sequence is TGCGCCAGCAGCTTGGAAGACAGACAACTCTATGGCTACACCTTC. Amino acids: CASSLEDRQLYGYTF.